The clone carrying this T cell receptor beta chain was detected a few times. Antigen: not known. The record originates from a study of early T cells in non-severe SARS-CoV-2 infection. Study-level results: Anti-spike CD8 responses were favored in VDJdb matching, and private and CD4 specificities were missed.

Unique molecular identifiers were affixed to single, distinct cDNA molecules. MiXCR was run by TCRdb on the 5' RACE reads, yielding one entry per CDR3 protein. Among approximately 70,000 distinct CDR3 sequences, 9% to 10% were seen once, and the ten largest hold around a sixth. The TCR was taken from an adult who was a healthcare worker with PCR-confirmed SARS-CoV-2 infection or an uninfected control (not recorded which). The sequenced sample was whole blood, obtained at baseline.

This CDR3 reads CASSNQLDVNTEAFF. CDR3 nucleotide sequence: TGTGCCAGTAGTAACCAGTTGGATGTGAACACTGAAGCTTTCTTT. The chain is built from TRBV19 and TRBJ1-1; D gene ambiguous. Germline V gene data show CDR1 as LNHDA and CDR2 as SQIVND (reference sequence). V lost 4 bases to trimming and J lost 0 bases, with 12 bases between them. This CDR3 has 15 residues. The full variable domain, with the rest looked up from reference TRBV19 and TRBJ1-1, is DGGITQSPKYLFRKEGQNVTLSCEQNLNHDAMYWYRQDPGQGLRLIYYSQIVNDFQKGDIAEGYSVSREKKESFPLTVTSAQKNPTAFYLCASSNQLDVNTEAFFGQGTRLTVV.